The sequence of this T cell receptor (beta chain) was determined in a study of neoadjuvant anti-PD-1 for oral cavity cancer (dated by TCRdb to 2020 to 2023). Describing the broader study: Three to four biweekly doses of nivolumab at 3 mg/kg were mostly administered to patients before curative-intent surgical resection. A fourth nivolumab dose was given around day 43 to patients without progression, and definitive surgical resection was performed in those patients on days 50-56. Patients with complete response, partial response or stable disease by RECIST 1.1 were defined as responders, whereas patients with progression were defined as non-responders. The parent correlative cohort included some 13 patients, with a 33% response rate.

V and J are truncated by 0 bases and 2 bases respectively, leaving an intervening sequence of 17 bases. The CDR3 has 17 amino acids, counting the end cysteine and phenylalanine. Kept here is only the CDR3 DNA, which spans 51 bases and is read in frame from base 1. CDR1 and CDR2 are read off the germline V gene as SGHVS and FQNEAQ. Comments on this clone: What antigen it recognizes has not been identified. Base quality data are lacking; no much larger clone is found one base away.

For deep sequencing, PBMC libraries mostly used roughly 0.5 ug of input genomic DNA, with six replicates for each sample. The immunoSEQ hsTCRbeta kit was used to prepare TCRbeta libraries, following the manufacturer's instructions. The finished libraries were brought together in one pool at roughly 3 nM, which was then read using an Illumina NovaSeq 6000 S4 flow cell. The paper's processing steps were these. The immunoSEQ Analyzer was used for raw data preprocessing and quality control. The analysis was limited to productive rearrangements, and each clonotype was defined by a unique CDR3 amino acid sequence. Repertoire clonality was estimated as the Gini-Simpson index, computed with the R package tcR. Gini indices were compared with Student's t test, and associations with tumor size change were assessed by Pearson correlation. TCRdb mirrors the immuneACCESS table, restricted to in-frame sequences. Some clones are absent from its copies; in checked studies, under half trace to an unresolved V gene, and the reason for the others is unknown. For V, J and clone size, that table is used; D and trimming come from the DNA. Present in this sample are over 11,000 clones, about 70% of which were seen just once. Of the sample, 2.5% to 3.5% is held by the ten largest clones.

Sample time point, as interpreted from the label and publication: before neoadjuvant nivolumab. Patients were newly diagnosed with stage II-IVA oral cavity squamous cell carcinoma and had received no prior systemic or radiation treatment. Everyone in the cohort had locally advanced, HPV-negative oral cavity squamous cell carcinoma. Peripheral blood mononuclear cells were analyzed directly and were not maintained or expanded in culture. The samples were obtained from a longitudinal correlative study of a single-arm phase II trial testing neoadjuvant nivolumab in oral cavity squamous cell carcinoma. Subject-matched pre- and post-treatment PBMCs and tumors from three responders and three non-responders underwent genomic DNA-based TCRbeta sequencing. Peripheral blood mononuclear cells were collected before nivolumab treatment and again after treatment, at the time of surgery. The Maxwell RSC DNA from Cells kit was used to isolate genomic DNA from PBMCs.

Study-wide conclusions, independent of this receptor: Only a few patients per response group were included in the TCR analyses, and the authors called for validation in larger cohorts. Higher pretreatment blood Treg/Th17 ratios correlated with both higher pretreatment blood TCRbeta clonality and lower post-treatment tumor TCRbeta clonality. After neoadjuvant nivolumab, non-responders showed significantly higher T cell clonality (Gini index) in PBMCs than responders did.

The chain is assembled from TRBV7-8 and TRBJ2-7, with the D gene too uncertain to name. The receptor was derived from a person aged 35-79 years with oral cavity squamous cell carcinoma. The sequences come from PBMCs, collected before nivolumab (anti-PD-1) treatment. The DNA reads as follows: TGTGCCAGCAGCTTAGCTCGGGTTTCGCAGGTCACCTACGAGCAGTACTTC. Its translation reads: CASSLARVSQVTYEQYF.